This T cell receptor beta chain was found in a study of cytomegalovirus exposure and HLA in healthy donors. The PCR ran on 60 Vbeta and 13 Jbeta primers. Some clones are missing from TCRdb's copy, which holds only in-frame ones; the method was immunoSEQ multiplex PCR. The data contain some 160,000 clones, around three quarters of them seen just once; the ten biggest clones take up around 5.7%. Between the trimmed V and J ends, which lost 5 bases and 6 bases, there was a span of 11 bases. There are 14 residues in the CDR3. Germline V gene sequence: CDR1 WSHSY, CDR2 SAAADI. This clone was detected a few times.

The V and J genes are TRBV10-2 and TRBJ1-6; no reliable D call. The TCR sequence derives from a middle-aged man in good health and CMV-seronegative. The sequenced sample consisted of PBMCs. The CDR3 loop is CASSLDGANSPLHF. CDR3 in DNA: TGCGCCAGCAGTCTTGACGGAGCTAATTCACCCCTCCACTTT.